This T cell receptor (beta chain) was sequenced during a study of blood T cell repertoires in COVID-19. In the study overall: Researchers got acute and convalescent COVID-19 samples from the United States, Italy and Spain. Sources were T cells, B-cell-depleted T cells, or PBMCs; the material itself was cDNA or gDNA.

This CDR3 has 13 residues. Per germline, CDR1 SGDLS and CDR2 YYNGEE. Between the trimmed V and J ends, which lost 0 bases and 7 bases, there was a span of 10 bases. The repertoire was sequenced with immunoSEQ multiplex PCR; TCRdb's copy has only in-frame clones and lacks some. There are 200,000 to 300,000 clones in the sample; nearly 90% occur only once, and almost 4% lies in the top ten. Cohort assignment relied on participant-reported clinical history. This TCR was recovered from a young woman with acute COVID-19. Material for sequencing was PBMCs or T cells enriched from blood (not recorded which). The chain combines TRBV9 with TRBJ1-1, with TRBD1 as a possible D gene (6 bases). The CDR3 reads CASSVAGADEAFF. Here the CDR3 DNA reads TGTGCCAGCAGCGTAGCAGGGGCCGATGAAGCTTTCTTT.